The next 29 T cell receptor beta chains were all read from a single sample in a study of CD8+ T cells in alopecia areata. Investigators isolated RNA and reverse transcribed it into cDNA to act as the sequencing template. Clones were sequenced by immunoSEQ multiplex PCR, and TCRdb holds only the in-frame ones, with some missing. The sample yields some 88,000 clones, around 44% seen once. Noted treatment: oral pan-JAK inhibitor, 5-10 mg twice daily. This sample comprised CD8+ T cells sorted from blood, obtained at week 24, from a patient treated with tofacitinib. The source of these receptors is a human donor with alopecia areata.

This clone occurred a few times. The rearrangement links TRBV4-1 to TRBJ2-7; weak D call: TRBD1 (6 bases). From germline, CDR1 is MGHRA and CDR2 YSYEKL. Between the trimmed V and J ends, which lost 5 bases and 0 bases, there was a span of 14 bases. This CDR3 comprises 15 residues. The CDR3 sequence: CASSYRDTASYEQYF. In nucleotides, the CDR3 is TGCGCCAGCAGCTACCGGGACACAGCCTCCTACGAGCAGTACTTC.

The chain links TRBV21-1 to TRBJ2-3; the D call in the table, TRBD1, was not verified against the DNA. TRBV21-1 has pseudogene status. The CDR3 is 18 residues long. CDR3 nucleotides: TGTGCCAGCAGCAAAGGACCAAGGACAGGATTCTCCACAGATACGCAGTATTTT. Translated, it gives CASSKGPRTGFSTDTQYF.

The rearrangement joins TRBV2 to TRBJ1-5, with D tentatively TRBD1 (5 bases). Per the germline V gene, CDR1 is SNHLY and CDR2 is FYNNEI. This CDR3 is built from 16 residues. Trimming removed 3 bases from V and 0 bases from J, with 12 bases in between. CDR3 residues: CASSDAGPYSNQPQHF. CDR3 bases: TGTGCCAGCAGTGACGCAGGGCCTTATAGCAATCAGCCCCAGCATTTT.

This clone has more than one count but fewer than ten. The V and J genes are TRBV4-3 and TRBJ1-3; D gene ambiguous. Trimming removed 1 base at V and 2 bases at J, with 9 bases between. The germline gives CDR1 LGHNA, CDR2 YSLEER. This CDR3 is 15 amino acids long. The CDR3 nucleotides read TGCGCCAGCAGCCAAGGATGGGGTCCTGGAAACACCATATATTTT. It translates to CASSQGWGPGNTIYF.

The chain has TRBV10-3 and TRBJ2-1, with TRBD1 matching over 8 bases. CDR1 is ENHRY, CDR2 SYGVKD, per germline. The J segment lost 9 bases and the V segment lost 2 bases, leaving 12 bases of the junction unmatched. The CDR3 is made up of 16 amino acids. The CDR3 protein is CAISEREFDRGSEQFF. In nucleotides, the CDR3 is TGTGCCATCAGTGAGCGGGAATTCGACAGGGGTAGTGAGCAGTTCTTC.

This clone was counted between two and nine times. CDR3 residues: CASSFGQGANTGELFF. CDR3 DNA: TGTGCCAGCAGCTTCGGACAGGGCGCAAACACCGGGGAGCTGTTTTTT. This chain links TRBV7-8 with TRBJ2-2; TRBD1 matches 8 bases. Germline V CDR1 and CDR2: SGHVS, FQNEAQ. V shed 3 bases and J 2 bases; nucleotides not matched to a gene: 5. CDR3 size: 16 residues.

V is TRBV7-8 and J is TRBJ1-4, with D unresolved. The ends were cut back, 3 bases at V and 5 bases at J, with 13 bases in the middle. CDR3 size: 15 residues. Germline V gene data show CDR1 as SGHVS and CDR2 as FQNEAQ. The CDR3 DNA is TGTGCCAGCAGCTTGAGTCCCAGGTCGAATGAAAAACTGTTTTTT. It translates to CASSLSPRSNEKLFF.

The V gene is TRBV9, the J gene TRBJ2-1; D might be TRBD1 (5 bases). The CDR3 runs 15 residues. Germline assignment: CDR1 SGDLS and CDR2 YYNGEE. Between the trimmed V and J ends, which lost 4 bases and 6 bases, there was a span of 17 bases. CDR3 residues: CASSPLGPGINEQFF. The CDR3 DNA reads TGTGCCAGCAGCCCCCTGGGGCCTGGAATCAATGAGCAGTTCTTC. Full variable domain (rest looked up from reference TRBV9 and TRBJ2-1): DSGVTQTPKHLITATGQRVTLRCSPRSGDLSVYWYQQSLDQGLQFLIQYYNGEERAKGNILERFSAQQFPDLHSELNLSSLELGDSALYFCASSPLGPGINEQFFGPGTRLTVL.

The table lists this clone with a few counts. The chain is built from TRBV27 and TRBJ1-5, with 10 positions matching TRBD1. CDR1 is MNHEY and CDR2 is SMNVEV in the germline V gene (reference sequence). The V segment lost 5 bases and the J segment 6 bases; nucleotides outside the gene matches: 13. The CDR3 covers 17 residues. The CDR3: CASSPNGRWDRGQPQHF. In DNA, the CDR3 is TGTGCCAGCAGTCCAAACGGGCGATGGGACAGGGGTCAGCCCCAGCATTTT.

The genes are TRBV5-4 and TRBJ2-1; weak D call: TRBD2 (6 bases). The germline V gene has CDR1 SGHNT and CDR2 YYREEE (reference sequence). The CDR3 covers 13 residues. The germline V and J ends were trimmed by 4 bases and 10 bases, with 15 bases remaining between them. The CDR3 DNA sequence: TGTGCCAGCAGCACCACTAGCCGGGGGGAGCAGTTCTTC. Its protein product is CASSTTSRGEQFF.

The chain joins TRBV5-4 to TRBJ2-7; 11 positions match TRBD2. The V segment lost 4 bases and the J segment 5 bases; nucleotides outside the gene matches: 8. The CDR3 is made up of 15 amino acids. Germline assignment: CDR1 SGHNT and CDR2 YYREEE (reference sequence). In DNA form, the CDR3 reads TGTGCCAGCAGCCTACCGACTAGCGGGGTACACGAGCAGTACTTC. This codes for CASSLPTSGVHEQYF.

This chain joins TRBV9 and TRBJ2-1; 9 bases align to TRBD1. Trimming took 0 bases from V and 8 from J; bases not matched to a gene: 6. Germline values: CDR1 SGDLS, CDR2 YYNGEE. CDR3 size: 15 residues. The CDR3 DNA follows: TGTGCCAGCAGCGTAGGACAGGGGGTGGTCGATGAGCAGTTCTTC. Its translation is CASSVGQGVVDEQFF.

This clone occurred a few times. Written as DNA, the CDR3 is TGTGCCAGCAGGTTACAGGGGATTCTAGAGACCCAGTACTTC. Translating gives CASRLQGILETQYF. This chain uses TRBV6-1 with TRBJ2-5; 7 positions match TRBD1. Germline V gene data show CDR1 as MNHNS and CDR2 as SASEGT. Trimming at V came to 6 bases and at J to 4 bases, leaving 8 bases not matched to a gene. This CDR3 has 14 amino acids.

The rearrangement joins TRBV7-9 to TRBJ1-5, with D hard to call. This CDR3 is 12 amino acids long. CDR1 and CDR2 from the germline V gene are SEHNR and FQNEAQ (reference sequence). V shed 1 base and J shed 5 bases, with 3 bases lying between them. As DNA, the CDR3 is TGTGCCAGCAGCTTAGGGGATCAGCCCCAGCATTTT. The encoded protein is CASSLGDQPQHF.

This chain connects TRBV5-6 to TRBJ2-1; 7 bases match TRBD2. CDR3 length equals 15 residues. The J segment lost 7 bases and the V segment lost 0 bases, leaving 7 bases of the junction unmatched. Germline V gene data show CDR1 as SGHDT and CDR2 as YYEEEE. The CDR3 spells CASSLGGSSGNEQFF. The CDR3 DNA reads TGTGCCAGCAGCTTGGGCGGGAGTTCGGGGAATGAGCAGTTCTTC.

This rearrangement joins TRBV4-1 to TRBJ2-2; D not resolved. Trimming shortened V by 0 bases and J by 6 bases, and 5 bases separated the two germline ends. Germline values: CDR1 MGHRA, CDR2 YSYEKL. The CDR3 consists of 13 residues. DNA of the CDR3: TGCGCCAGCAGCCAAGATGGGCCCGGGGAGCTGTTTTTT. Translated: CASSQDGPGELFF.

The chain couples TRBV29-1 to TRBJ2-2; 11 nucleotides agree with TRBD1. Trimming cost V 6 bases and J 7 bases; bases outside gene matches: 16. The CDR3 loop spans 17 amino acids. Germline lookup yields CDR1 SQVTM and CDR2 ANQGSEA. The CDR3: CSVAGTGGLSGSGELFF. The CDR3 coding sequence is TGCAGCGTCGCCGGGACAGGGGGACTCTCAGGCAGCGGGGAGCTGTTTTTT.

V gene TRBV29-1 combines with J gene TRBJ2-7; TRBD1 matches at 10 bases. J was trimmed by 1 base and V by 1 base; bases with no gene match: 1. Germline V gene sequence: CDR1 SQVTM, CDR2 ANQGSEA. The CDR3 consists of 14 residues. Written as DNA, the CDR3 is TGCAGCGTTGAAGGGACAGGGGGGTCCTACGAGCAGTACTTC. It codes for CSVEGTGGSYEQYF.

V and J are TRBV7-9 and TRBJ1-2; D gene uncertain. CDR1 SEHNR and CDR2 FQNEAQ come from the germline V gene (reference sequence). Deletions cut 5 bases from V and 9 bases from J, with 10 bases between. The CDR3 is 11 amino acids. The DNA of the CDR3 is TGTGCCAGCAGCCCGAGTTTTAGCTACACCTTC. It is translated as CASSPSFSYTF.

This clone was counted a few times. This sequence joins TRBV29-1 and TRBJ2-2; D possibly corresponds to TRBD1 (5 bases). Germline lookup yields CDR1 SQVTM and CDR2 ANQGSEA. The V end lost 4 bases, the J end lost 6 bases, and 9 bases lay between the germline ends. The CDR3 is 12 residues long. CDR3 DNA: TGCAGCGTTGGGGGCCATTCCGGGGAGCTGTTTTTT. This gives the protein CSVGGHSGELFF.

This clone occurred a few times. The chain uses TRBV6-1 and TRBJ2-7; no clear D gene. Germline assignment: CDR1 MNHNS and CDR2 SASEGT. V was clipped by 8 bases and J by 3 bases, with 11 bases between them. The CDR3 sequence is 12 residues long. This chain's CDR3 is CASQTLNYEQYF. CDR3 nucleotide sequence: TGTGCCAGCCAGACCTTAAACTACGAGCAGTACTTC.

This clone was detected only a few times. The chain couples TRBV7-8 to TRBJ2-7, with TRBD1 as a possible D gene (5 bases). The CDR3 covers 15 residues. CDR1 SGHVS and CDR2 FQNEAQ come from the germline V gene. V lost 5 bases, J lost 2 bases, and 16 bases lay in between. The CDR3 sequence: CASSLPSLGAYEQYF. CDR3 sequence (DNA): TGTGCCAGCAGCCTTCCCTCCCTAGGGGCCTACGAGCAGTACTTC. The whole variable domain, filled in from reference TRBV7-8 and TRBJ2-7, reads GAGVSQSPRYKVAKRGQDVALRCDPISGHVSLFWYQQALGQGPEFLTYFQNEAQLDKSGLPSDRFFAERPEGSVSTLKIQRTQQEDSAVYLCASSLPSLGAYEQYFGPGTRLTVT.

This chain connects TRBV6-6 to TRBJ2-2; unclear D gene. The V and J ends lost 7 bases and 6 bases respectively, with 12 bases between them. Germline assignment: CDR1 MNHNY and CDR2 SVGAGI (reference sequence). The CDR3 runs to 13 residues. The CDR3 region has the DNA TGTGCCAGCACTCCAAAGGTTGCCGGGGAGCTGTTTTTT. This codes for CASTPKVAGELFF.

This clone was found a few times. The chain is built from TRBV25-1 and TRBJ1-1, with 7 bases aligning to TRBD1. The CDR3 is made up of 11 amino acids. Germline V gives CDR1 MGHDK, CDR2 SYGVNS. Unmatched junction bases numbered 0, after V lost 6 bases and J lost 5 bases. CDR3 sequence: CASRQGTEAFF. CDR3 DNA: TGTGCCAGCAGACAGGGGACTGAAGCTTTCTTT.

The rearrangement links TRBV4-2 to TRBJ2-3, with D hard to call. Germline CDR1 is LGHNA and CDR2 is YNFKEQ. Deletions cut 4 bases from V and 0 bases from J, with 8 bases between. This CDR3 has 14 residues. The CDR3 DNA reads TGTGCCAGCAGCCGGCCGTCTAGCACAGATACGCAGTATTTT. Protein: CASSRPSSTDTQYF.

The chain links TRBV19 to TRBJ2-1; D unresolved. CDR3 size: 14 residues. CDR1 is LNHDA, CDR2 SQIVND, per germline (reference sequence). The V end lost 1 base, the J end lost 2 bases, and 6 bases lay between the germline ends. CDR3 nucleotides: TGTGCCAGTAGTATAGTTGCCACCTACAATGAGCAGTTCTTC. Amino acid sequence: CASSIVATYNEQFF.

There are a few counts of this clone. The chain joins TRBV7-6 to TRBJ1-5, with D unresolved. This CDR3 is 18 amino acids long. Per the germline V gene, CDR1 is SGHVS and CDR2 is FNYEAQ. Deletions cut 1 base from V and 0 bases from J, with 16 bases between. The CDR3 DNA sequence: TGTGCCAGCAGCTTAGATGCTGCGAGGATAAATAGCAATCAGCCCCAGCATTTT. It specifies CASSLDAARINSNQPQHF.

The V and J genes are TRBV5-1 and TRBJ1-5, with 10 bases fitting TRBD1. From germline, CDR1 is SGHRS and CDR2 YFSETQ. The J segment lost 7 bases and the V segment lost 2 bases, leaving 6 bases of the junction unmatched. The CDR3 contains 15 residues. The CDR3 DNA follows: TGCGCCAGCAGCTTAACCGGGACAGGGGCGCAGCCCCAGCATTTT. Its translation is CASSLTGTGAQPQHF.

With respect to this clone: Germline and junction disagree at one end, which may indicate a read error. The genes are TRBV6-5 and TRBJ1-5, with D unresolved. This CDR3 region has 13 residues. Germline V gene lookup returns CDR1 MNHEY and CDR2 SVGAGI. This CDR3 reads CASSYSSDQPQHF. The CDR3 bases are TGTGCCAGCAGTTACTCTAGCGATCAGCCCCAGCATTTT.